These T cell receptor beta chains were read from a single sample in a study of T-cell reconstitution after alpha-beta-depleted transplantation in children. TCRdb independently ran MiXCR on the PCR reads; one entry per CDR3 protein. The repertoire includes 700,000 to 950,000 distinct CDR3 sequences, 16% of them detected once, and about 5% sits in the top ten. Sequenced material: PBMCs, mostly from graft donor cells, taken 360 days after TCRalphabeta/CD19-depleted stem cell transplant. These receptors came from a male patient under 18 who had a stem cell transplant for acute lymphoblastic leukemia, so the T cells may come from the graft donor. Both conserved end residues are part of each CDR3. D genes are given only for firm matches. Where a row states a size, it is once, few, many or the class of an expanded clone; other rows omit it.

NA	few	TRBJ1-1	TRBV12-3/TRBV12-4	TGTGCCAGCAGGTCAGCTACATGGGCTGAAGCTTTCTTT	CASRSATWAEAFF
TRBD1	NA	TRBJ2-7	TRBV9	TGTGCCAGCAGCGTAGCAACAGGGGGCCTCTACGAGCAGTACTTC	CASSVATGGLYEQYF
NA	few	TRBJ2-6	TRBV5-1	TGCGCCAGCAGCGGAAGACAGGTCGGCGGGGTCTCCCACGTCCTGACTTTC	CASSGRQVGGVSHVLTF
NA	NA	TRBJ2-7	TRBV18	TGTGCCAGCTCACCGATTGACACCCCCTCCTACGAGCAGTACTTC	CASSPIDTPSYEQYF
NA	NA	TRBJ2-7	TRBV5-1	TGCGCCAGCAGCCCGCATGGACTTGCCGCGGCCCACGAGCAGTACTTC	CASSPHGLAAAHEQYF
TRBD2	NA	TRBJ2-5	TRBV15	TGTGCCACCAGCAGAGATTCCCCTAGCGGGAGGGCCCGAGAGACCCAGTACTTC	CATSRDSPSGRARETQYF
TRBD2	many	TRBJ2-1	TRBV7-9	TGTGCCAGCAGCAAAGGGGGATTCGGGAGGGCATCTGAGCAGTTCTTC	CASSKGGFGRASEQFF
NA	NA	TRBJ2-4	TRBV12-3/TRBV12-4	TGTGCCAGCAGTTTAAACAGCAACATTCAGTACTTC	CASSLNSNIQYF
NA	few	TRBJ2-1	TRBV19	TGTGCCAGTAGTATCCTCGGGGCATACAATGAGCAGTTCTTC	CASSILGAYNEQFF
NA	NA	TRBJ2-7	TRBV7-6	TGTGCCAGCAGCCCCCGGACGGCCAACTACGAGCAGTACTTC	CASSPRTANYEQYF
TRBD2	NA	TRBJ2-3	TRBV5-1	TGCGCCAGCAGCCTAACTGGGGGGGTGAGGTCCACAGATACGCAGTATTTT	CASSLTGGVRSTDTQYF
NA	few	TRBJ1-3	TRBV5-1	TGCGCCAGCAGCTTGCCAAGGAACAGAAGCTCTGGAAACACCATATATTTT	CASSLPRNRSSGNTIYF
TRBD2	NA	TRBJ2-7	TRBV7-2	TGTGCCAGCAGCCCCCGGCCGACTAGCGGGGGCTACGAGCAGTACTTC	CASSPRPTSGGYEQYF
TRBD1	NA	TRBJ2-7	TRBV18	TGTGCCAGCTCATCCCGGGACAGGGGAGGTTACGAGCAGTACTTC	CASSSRDRGGYEQYF
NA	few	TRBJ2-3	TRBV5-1	TGCGCCAGCAGGAGGGGGGACCTCACAGATACGCAGTATTTT	CASRRGDLTDTQYF
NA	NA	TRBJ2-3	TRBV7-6	TGTGCCAGCAGCTTAGGGACGACCGTCGCAGATACGCAGTATTTT	CASSLGTTVADTQYF
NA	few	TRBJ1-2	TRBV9	TGTGCCAGCAGCGTAGCCCCAGGACAGCTGGGGTATGGCTACACCTTC	CASSVAPGQLGYGYTF
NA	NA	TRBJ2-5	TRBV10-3	TGTGCCATCAGTGACGCAGGACAGAGGGCGACCCAGTACTTC	CAISDAGQRATQYF
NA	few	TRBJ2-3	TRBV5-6	TGTGCCAGCAGCTTGGGACTCGGGGGCACAGATACGCAGTATTTT	CASSLGLGGTDTQYF
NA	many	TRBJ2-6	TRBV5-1	TGCGCCAGCAGTTCCGGAATAGGGGCCAACGTCCTGACTTTC	CASSSGIGANVLTF